These 31 T cell receptor beta chains were all obtained from the same sample, sequenced in a study of long-term antiretroviral therapy in people with HIV. Researchers ran immunoSEQ v3.0 at survey level. Repertoires were generated with immunoSEQ multiplex PCR, while TCRdb's copy carries only in-frame clones and drops some. The sample lists around 25,000 clones; around 81% were seen once. The specimen comprised unsorted PBMCs, sampled at the start of antiretroviral therapy, before treatment. The receptors originated from a young woman with HIV.

This chain uses TRBV6-5 with TRBJ2-3; 9 bases map to TRBD2. The CDR3 has 16 amino acids. Germline assignment: CDR1 MNHEY and CDR2 SVGAGI. V lost 4 bases to trimming and J lost 6 bases; unmatched junction nucleotides: 11. The DNA for the CDR3 is TGTGCCAGCAGTTCGCGTACCGGGACTAGCCTGGATACGCAGTATTTT. It encodes CASSSRTGTSLDTQYF.

The chain uses TRBV6-5 and TRBJ2-7; maybe TRBD2 (6 bases). Germline assignment: CDR1 MNHEY and CDR2 SVGAGI. This CDR3 has 14 residues. Trimming pared 6 bases from V and 7 bases from J, leaving 19 bases between. The CDR3 nucleotides read TGTGCCAGCAGGGAGATGATCCTTGGAGGGGAGCAGTACTTC. Translated: CASREMILGGEQYF.

This clone was recorded a few times. The chain combines TRBV6-5 with TRBJ1-1; possible D gene TRBD1, 5 bases. Trimming pared 2 bases from V and 1 base from J, leaving 11 bases between. The CDR3 length is 15 residues. Germline V gene lookup returns CDR1 MNHEY and CDR2 SVGAGI. The CDR3 reads CASSYEGQANTEAFF. CDR3 sequence (DNA): TGTGCCAGCAGTTACGAGGGGCAGGCGAACACTGAAGCTTTCTTT.

The chain carries TRBV6-1 and TRBJ1-1; D is perhaps TRBD1 (6 bases). The V and J ends lost 6 bases and 5 bases respectively, with 10 bases between them. In germline, CDR1 is MNHNS, CDR2 SASEGT. This CDR3 has 12 amino acids. CDR3 region: CASRDSHTEAFF. Written as DNA, the CDR3 is TGTGCCAGCAGGGACAGCCATACTGAAGCTTTCTTT.

The chain couples TRBV6-1 to TRBJ1-5, with D possibly matching TRBD1 (5 bases). Trimming removed 4 bases from V and 4 bases from J, with 8 bases in between. Germline V gene lookup returns CDR1 MNHNS and CDR2 SASEGT. The CDR3 has 13 amino acids. The CDR3 DNA sequence: TGTGCCAGCAGTGTTGACAGTAATCAGCCCCAGCATTTT. Translation: CASSVDSNQPQHF.

The chain links TRBV12-5 to TRBJ1-1; D uncertain. Trimming stripped 5 bases from V and 4 bases from J, with 11 bases between. CDR3 length: 13 amino acids. The germline V gene encodes CDR1 LGHNT and CDR2 FRNRAP. CDR3 in amino acids: CASGVSGSTEAFF. In DNA, the CDR3 is TGTGCTAGTGGTGTATCAGGATCCACTGAAGCTTTCTTT.

The J gene is TRBJ2-2, the V gene TRBV5-4, with D tentatively TRBD1 (5 bases). V lost 1 base to trimming and J lost 4 bases, with 14 bases between them. This CDR3 is 16 amino acids long. Germline V gives CDR1 SGHNT, CDR2 YYREEE (reference sequence). Here the CDR3 reads CASSLLARQGTGELFF. CDR3 in DNA: TGTGCCAGCAGCTTGCTGGCGCGTCAGGGCACCGGGGAGCTGTTTTTT.

This chain joins TRBV14 and TRBJ2-1; no firm D call. The CDR3 loop spans 12 amino acids. With 4 bases removed from V and 11 bases from J, the gap between germline ends came to 12 bases. CDR1 is SGHDN, CDR2 FVKESK, per germline. The CDR3 region has the DNA TGTGCCAGCAGCCCTCGAGGCGCCCAGCAGTTCTTC. Translating gives CASSPRGAQQFF.

The genes are TRBV12-5 and TRBJ2-7, with unresolved D. Trimming removed 3 bases at V and 0 bases at J, with 6 bases between. This CDR3 comprises 13 residues. Germline V gives CDR1 LGHNT, CDR2 FRNRAP. CDR3: CASGFGPSYEQYF. For the CDR3, the DNA is TGTGCTAGTGGTTTCGGCCCCTCCTACGAGCAGTACTTC.

The table lists this clone with a count of one. V usage is TRBV7-2 and J usage is TRBJ1-2; 8 nucleotides line up with TRBD1. J gave up 8 bases and V 5 bases, and 7 bases lay outside the gene matches. The CDR3 loop spans 13 amino acids. Per germline, CDR1 SGHTA and CDR2 FQGNSA. The CDR3 is CASSPDRGRGYTF. Here the CDR3 DNA reads TGTGCCAGCAGCCCAGACAGGGGACGCGGCTACACCTTC.

The rearrangement uses TRBV4-3 and TRBJ1-2; TRBD1 is a possible D gene (6 bases). The V end lost 0 bases, the J end lost 0 bases, and 11 bases lay between the germline ends. This CDR3 spans 16 amino acids. Germline assignment: CDR1 LGHNA and CDR2 YSLEER. DNA for the CDR3: TGCGCCAGCAGCCAAGATACAGGGAAAGCTAACTATGGCTACACCTTC. Its translation: CASSQDTGKANYGYTF.

The chain employs TRBV13 and TRBJ2-5, with D perhaps TRBD2 (5 bases). Germline lookup yields CDR1 PRHDT and CDR2 FYEKMQ (reference sequence). The CDR3 is made up of 13 amino acids. Trimming shortened V by 3 bases and J by 5 bases, and 10 bases separated the two germline ends. In DNA, the CDR3 is TGTGCCAGCAGCTTTTCCGGGATGGAGACCCAGTACTTC. It yields the protein CASSFSGMETQYF.

The rearrangement uses TRBV27 and TRBJ2-5; D remains unclear. The end of the DNA aligns better with TRBJ2-7, so the J call may be wrong. The CDR3 covers 15 residues. CDR1 MNHEY and CDR2 SMNVEV come from the germline V gene (reference sequence). The CDR3 DNA sequence: TGTGCCAGCAGATCCAGGTTACGGCAACACTACGAGCAGTACTTC. Translation: CASRSRLRQHYEQYF.

V and J are TRBV5-1 and TRBJ2-5, with D perhaps matching TRBD1 (5 bases). V lost 0 bases and J lost 6, with 15 bases in between. This CDR3 has 15 amino acids. Germline V gene sequence: CDR1 SGHRS, CDR2 YFSETQ. The CDR3 is CASSLVFGQGKTQYF. CDR3 bases: TGCGCCAGCAGCTTGGTATTCGGGCAGGGAAAGACCCAGTACTTC.

This clone was seen a handful of times. The chain combines TRBV7-8 with TRBJ1-1; 8 bases are a match to TRBD1. From germline, CDR1 is SGHVS and CDR2 FQNEAQ. The CDR3 sequence is 17 residues long. V was clipped by 7 bases and J by 2 bases; unmatched bases: 15. Here the CDR3 reads CASIPSRTGLVNTEAFF. In nucleotides, the CDR3 is TGTGCCAGCATCCCAAGCAGGACAGGGCTTGTAAACACTGAAGCTTTCTTT. Drawing the rest from reference TRBV7-8 and TRBJ1-1, the complete variable domain is GAGVSQSPRYKVAKRGQDVALRCDPISGHVSLFWYQQALGQGPEFLTYFQNEAQLDKSGLPSDRFFAERPEGSVSTLKIQRTQQEDSAVYLCASIPSRTGLVNTEAFFGQGTRLTVV.

This sequence joins TRBV2 and TRBJ1-5, with D tentatively TRBD1 (5 bases). This CDR3 has 14 residues. V was cut by 6 bases and J by 5 bases, with 14 bases left in between. Germline-derived CDR1 and CDR2 are SNHLY and FYNNEI. CDR3 sequence reads: CASSPAAGDQPQHF. DNA of the CDR3: TGTGCCAGCAGCCCTGCGGCGGGGGATCAGCCCCAGCATTTT.

The CDR3 nucleotides read TGTGCCAGCAGCTTGGAAGGGCGACTTTACAATGAGCAGTTCTTC. Amino acid sequence: CASSLEGRLYNEQFF. V is TRBV5-6 and J is TRBJ2-1; D remains unclear. V was pared by 0 bases and J by 4 bases, with 11 bases between. Per germline, CDR1 SGHDT and CDR2 YYEEEE. The CDR3 totals 15 residues.

This chain uses TRBV2 with TRBJ1-1; D not certain. Germline lookup yields CDR1 SNHLY and CDR2 FYNNEI. CDR3 length: 13 residues. Trimming pared 9 bases from V and 4 bases from J, leaving 15 bases between. CDR3 in DNA: TGTGCCAGGGCCGCGATGGGAGGCACTGAAGCTTTCTTT. Amino acid sequence: CARAAMGGTEAFF.

V gene TRBV7-2 combines with J gene TRBJ2-7, with 7 positions matching TRBD2. After removal of 5 bases from V and 5 bases from J, the junction contained 9 bases not matched to a gene. CDR1 is SGHTA and CDR2 is FQGNSA in the germline V gene. The length of the CDR3 is 14 residues. Here the CDR3 DNA reads TGTGCCAGCAGCCCCGGGCGGGAGCTTGACGAGCAGTACTTC. This encodes CASSPGRELDEQYF.

Only one count was recorded for this clone. The chain carries TRBV7-9 and TRBJ2-3, with TRBD2 matching 11 bases. This CDR3 spans 19 amino acids. J was trimmed by 7 bases and V by 5 bases; bases with no gene match: 20. CDR1 is SEHNR, CDR2 FQNEAQ, per germline (reference sequence). As DNA, the CDR3 is TGTGCCAGCAGCCCGACAGGGGTAGCGGGAGGGCCCGTTCTAAATACGCAGTATTTT. Encoded protein: CASSPTGVAGGPVLNTQYF. The full variable domain, completed using reference TRBV7-9 and TRBJ2-3, is DTGVSQNPRHKITKRGQNVTFRCDPISEHNRLYWYRQTLGQGPEFLTYFQNEAQLEKSRLLSDRFSAERPKGSFSTLEIQRTEQGDSAMYLCASSPTGVAGGPVLNTQYFGPGTRLTVL.

This chain joins TRBV27 and TRBJ2-7; 10 bases agree with TRBD2. This CDR3 has 16 amino acids. J gave up 3 bases and V 5 bases, and 10 bases lay outside the gene matches. Germline CDR1 MNHEY, CDR2 SMNVEV (reference sequence). This CDR3 is CASSPLLAGGLYEQYF. The CDR3 DNA is TGTGCCAGCAGTCCCCTCTTAGCGGGAGGACTCTACGAGCAGTACTTC.

This clone has a handful of counts. The chain couples TRBV27 to TRBJ2-7; D is perhaps TRBD2 (5 bases). Between the trimmed V and J ends, which lost 3 bases and 3 bases, there was a span of 12 bases. CDR3 length: 14 amino acids. Germline CDR1 and CDR2: MNHEY and SMNVEV (reference sequence). In nucleotides, the CDR3 is TGTGCCAGCAGTTTCCGGACTGATGGCTACGAGCAGTACTTC. Residues: CASSFRTDGYEQYF.

This clone was observed a handful of times. At one end the junction does not follow the germline gene, possibly because of a read error. V and J are TRBV19 and TRBJ2-7, with 9 bases that match TRBD1. This CDR3 comprises 13 residues. The V gene's germline CDR1 is LNHDA and CDR2 SQIVND (reference sequence). The CDR3 coding sequence is TGTGCCAGTAGTCCGACCCACAGGGGGCGCAGGGACTTC. It codes for CASSPTHRGRRDF.

The rearrangement uses TRBV27 and TRBJ2-3; D is undetermined. Trimming removed 0 bases from V and 6 bases from J, with 7 bases in between. This CDR3 has 13 residues. Germline CDR1 and CDR2: MNHEY and SMNVEV (reference sequence). The DNA for the CDR3 is TGTGCCAGCAGTTTATCACGTATCGATACGCAGTATTTT. This translates into CASSLSRIDTQYF.

This chain links TRBV7-8 with TRBJ1-6; D is possibly TRBD1 (5 bases). V was pared by 3 bases and J by 7 bases, with 13 bases between. The CDR3 loop spans 15 amino acids. Germline V lookup: CDR1 SGHVS, CDR2 FQNEAQ. The CDR3, as DNA: TGTGCCAGCAGCTTTGGGGCATTGGGAAATTCACCCCTCCACTTT. It encodes CASSFGALGNSPLHF.

The rearrangement joins TRBV9 to TRBJ1-1; TRBD1 is a possible D gene (6 bases). The germline V gene has CDR1 SGDLS and CDR2 YYNGEE. The CDR3 sequence is 15 residues long. Trimming pared 3 bases from V and 4 bases from J, leaving 16 bases between. The CDR3 loop is CASSGTGQVGTEAFF. Written as DNA, the CDR3 is TGTGCCAGCAGCGGAACAGGGCAGGTGGGCACTGAAGCTTTCTTT.

The rearrangement uses TRBV10-3 and TRBJ2-2; the match to TRBD2 covers 11 bases. The length of the CDR3 is 16 residues. Germline-derived CDR1 and CDR2 are ENHRY and SYGVKD. With 2 bases clipped from V and 1 base from J, the junction kept 0 bases outside the gene matches. The CDR3 region is CAISETSGRNTGELFF. CDR3 nucleotides: TGTGCCATCAGTGAGACTAGCGGGAGGAACACCGGGGAGCTGTTTTTT.

The chain carries TRBV28 and TRBJ1-2; a possible D gene is TRBD1 (6 bases). Per the germline V gene, CDR1 is MDHEN and CDR2 is SYDVKM. Between the trimmed V and J ends, which lost 4 bases and 4 bases, there was a span of 19 bases. The CDR3 consists of 16 residues. The CDR3 DNA is TGTGCCAGCAGTTCAACCACAGGGTTGTCCTTCTATGGCTACACCTTC. This encodes CASSSTTGLSFYGYTF.

The V call is TRBV19, the J call TRBJ2-3, with D possibly TRBD2 on 6 matching bases. CDR1 LNHDA and CDR2 SQIVND come from the germline V gene (reference sequence). This CDR3 has 17 amino acids. The V and J ends lost 5 bases and 6 bases respectively, with 24 bases between them. The DNA for the CDR3 is TGTGCCAGTAGTCCCGGGTCTTTTCTCGGGAGCAGTGATACGCAGTATTTT. This encodes CASSPGSFLGSSDTQYF.

V gene TRBV6-6 combines with J gene TRBJ2-3; 9 bases fit TRBD1. Per germline, CDR1 MNHNY and CDR2 SVGAGI (reference sequence). The V segment lost 5 bases and the J segment 4 bases; nucleotides outside the gene matches: 10. CDR3 length: 16 residues. The CDR3 spells CASSPGTGPRPDTQYF. DNA of the CDR3: TGTGCCAGCAGTCCCGGGACAGGGCCTCGCCCAGATACGCAGTATTTT.

The gene calls are TRBV6-5 and TRBJ1-1, with a possible D match to TRBD1 (5 bases). V gave up 6 bases and J gave up 2 bases, with 13 bases separating them. Germline V lookup: CDR1 MNHEY, CDR2 SVGAGI. The CDR3 totals 14 residues. The chain's CDR3 is CASSWAGPNTEAFF. The CDR3 coding sequence is TGTGCCAGCAGCTGGGCAGGGCCTAACACTGAAGCTTTCTTT.